The 29 T cell receptor beta chains in this list originate from one sample, sequenced in a study of long-term antiretroviral therapy in people with HIV. The run of the v3.0 immunoSEQ assay was at survey level. The method was immunoSEQ multiplex PCR; TCRdb's version includes in-frame clones alone and lacks a portion of them. The table has 25,000 to 35,000 clones, around 83% seen once; the top ten hold less than 6%. Sequencing was performed on unsorted PBMCs, taken 0.8 years after starting antiretroviral therapy. The receptors originated from a woman aged 25 to 39 with HIV.

The chain has TRBV2 and TRBJ2-7; 11 bases map to TRBD2. Germline CDR1 reads SNHLY; CDR2 reads FYNNEI. The CDR3 loop spans 18 amino acids. Germline trimming cut 3 bases from V and 6 bases from J; bases unmatched to any gene: 16. The DNA for the CDR3 is TGTGCCAGCAGTGAGTGGGAACTAGCGGGGGACGCCTGGTCCGAGCAGTACGTC. Translated: CASSEWELAGDAWSEQYV.

The chain combines TRBV18 with TRBJ1-5; D unresolved. Germline CDR1 reads KGHSH; CDR2 reads LQKENI. The CDR3 totals 15 residues. V lost 2 bases and J 4 bases, leaving 12 bases between the germline ends. The CDR3 bases are TGTGCCAGCTCACCAGTGGGCGGAGCGAATCAGCCCCAGCATTTT. Its translation is CASSPVGGANQPQHF.

The J gene is TRBJ1-2, the V gene TRBV14, with TRBD1 matching over 8 bases. Unmatched junction bases numbered 5, after V lost 4 bases and J lost 4 bases. This CDR3 contains 14 residues. From germline, CDR1 is SGHDN and CDR2 FVKESK. The CDR3 DNA is TGTGCCAGCAGCCTTGGACAGGGAATCTATGGCTACACCTTC. Its protein product is CASSLGQGIYGYTF.

V usage is TRBV5-6 and J usage is TRBJ1-2; possibly TRBD1 for D (5 bases). The V end was cut by 3 bases, the J end by 2 bases, with 23 bases between. The CDR3 length is 18 residues. Germline V gene sequence: CDR1 SGHDT, CDR2 YYEEEE. As DNA, the CDR3 is TGTGCCAGCAGCTGCCCCGAAGGGGCCGACCCCTTAAACTATGGCTACACCTTC. It specifies CASSCPEGADPLNYGYTF.

The chain is built from TRBV5-6 and TRBJ2-5; 11 nucleotides agree with TRBD1. Trimming cost V 3 bases and J 5 bases; bases outside gene matches: 3. Germline CDR1 and CDR2: SGHDT and YYEEEE. CDR3 length: 14 residues. CDR3 residues: CASSSGQGGETQYF. The DNA for the CDR3 is TGTGCCAGCAGCTCGGGACAGGGGGGGGAGACCCAGTACTTC.

The J gene is TRBJ2-1, the V gene TRBV19; the D is unclear. V was clipped by 3 bases and J by 4 bases, with 16 bases between them. CDR1 LNHDA and CDR2 SQIVND come from the germline V gene (reference sequence). The CDR3 sequence is 16 residues long. CDR3 nucleotide sequence: TGTGCCAGTAGTATTGATTCCTACTATTTTTACAATGAGCAGTTCTTC. It encodes CASSIDSYYFYNEQFF.

The chain links TRBV7-6 to TRBJ1-1, with 12 bases that match TRBD1. The germline gives CDR1 SGHVS, CDR2 FNYEAQ. Trimming at V came to 2 bases and at J to 7 bases, leaving 5 bases not matched to a gene. This CDR3 comprises 15 residues. The CDR3 spells CASSLWGQGAVEAFF. The CDR3 bases are TGTGCCAGCAGCTTATGGGGACAGGGGGCCGTTGAAGCTTTCTTT.

The V call is TRBV5-4, the J call TRBJ2-5; D unclear. Trimming removed 2 bases from V and 2 bases from J, with 7 bases in between. The germline V gene has CDR1 SGHNT and CDR2 YYREEE (reference sequence). This CDR3 spans 13 amino acids. The CDR3 loop reads CASSFGTQETQYF. CDR3 coding DNA: TGTGCCAGCAGCTTCGGAACTCAAGAGACCCAGTACTTC.

The rearrangement links TRBV9 to TRBJ2-2; 10 nucleotides match TRBD2. V was clipped by 4 bases and J by 6 bases; unmatched bases: 6. The CDR3 spans 15 residues. Germline V gene sequence: CDR1 SGDLS, CDR2 YYNGEE. The CDR3 DNA is TGTGCCAGCAGCAAAGCGGGGGGGCCCGCCGGGGAGCTGTTTTTT. Amino acids: CASSKAGGPAGELFF.

This clone is labeled medium-sized (0.01 to 0.1%). The J gene is TRBJ1-6, the V gene TRBV6-1; the match to TRBD1 covers 8 bases. After removal of 8 bases from V and 10 bases from J, the junction contained 10 bases not matched to a gene. The CDR3 has 14 amino acids. Germline CDR1 is MNHNS and CDR2 is SASEGT. Written as DNA, the CDR3 is TGTGCCAGCTTCTCGACAGGGGTCGGCTCACCCCTCCACTTT. Protein sequence: CASFSTGVGSPLHF.

V and J are TRBV10-3 and TRBJ2-5; D is unclear. This CDR3 comprises 17 residues. Deletions cut 2 bases from V and 5 bases from J, with 21 bases between. The germline gives CDR1 ENHRY, CDR2 SYGVKD. This CDR3 is CAISETPDGPAGETQYF. In nucleotides, the CDR3 is TGTGCCATCAGTGAGACCCCCGACGGACCCGCCGGGGAGACCCAGTACTTC.

This clone appeared a single time. The rearrangement links TRBV30 to TRBJ1-2; D ambiguous. Trimming removed 4 bases at V and 1 base at J, with 19 bases between. Germline-derived CDR1 and CDR2 are GTSNPN and SVGIG (reference sequence). CDR3 length equals 16 residues. The DNA of the CDR3 is TGTGCCTGGACCGTAGATCGGTTGGGAAATAACTATGGCTACACCTTC. As protein: CAWTVDRLGNNYGYTF.

The chain joins TRBV7-9 to TRBJ2-2; D is possibly TRBD2 (7 bases). This CDR3 has 16 residues. V was pared by 0 bases and J by 4 bases, with 12 bases between. CDR1 and CDR2 from the germline V gene are SEHNR and FQNEAQ (reference sequence). This CDR3 is CASSLAGGLGTGELFF. The CDR3 DNA reads TGTGCCAGCAGCTTAGCGGGGGGGCTCGGCACCGGGGAGCTGTTTTTT.

V gene TRBV9 combines with J gene TRBJ2-3, with 9 bases that match TRBD1. Germline CDR1 SGDLS, CDR2 YYNGEE. The J segment lost 4 bases and the V segment lost 3 bases, leaving 9 bases of the junction unmatched. This CDR3 has 16 amino acids. CDR3 protein: CASSEPGQGFADTQYF. The CDR3 bases are TGTGCCAGCAGCGAACCGGGACAGGGTTTCGCAGATACGCAGTATTTT.

The chain is built from TRBV6-6 and TRBJ1-5; possibly TRBD1 for D (5 bases). Germline V CDR1 and CDR2: MNHNY, SVGAGI (reference sequence). The CDR3 runs 16 residues. Trimming took off 0 bases at V and 2 bases at J, with 11 bases between the two ends. Here the CDR3 reads CASSYSYMTGNQPQHF. The CDR3 coding sequence is TGTGCCAGCAGTTACTCGTATATGACAGGCAATCAGCCCCAGCATTTT.

The V and J genes are TRBV15 and TRBJ1-5; possibly TRBD1 for D (5 bases). Germline assignment: CDR1 LNHNV and CDR2 YYDKDF (reference sequence). The CDR3 covers 12 residues. V was pared by 4 bases and J by 7 bases, with 8 bases between. The CDR3 region is CATSKGDQPQHF. As DNA, the CDR3 is TGTGCCACCAGCAAAGGGGACCAGCCCCAGCATTTT.

The rearrangement links TRBV11-2 to TRBJ1-4, with 10 bases aligning to TRBD1. The CDR3 loop spans 14 amino acids. V was pared by 4 bases and J by 8 bases, with 4 bases of the junction left unmatched. The germline V gene has CDR1 SGHAT and CDR2 FQNNGV. In DNA form, the CDR3 reads TGTGCCAGCAGCTCGGGACAGGGGAAAGAAAAACTGTTTTTT. It translates to CASSSGQGKEKLFF.

The chain recombines TRBV29-1 with TRBJ2-1; D remains ambiguous. The CDR3 length is 12 residues. Trimming pared 3 bases from V and 7 bases from J, leaving 10 bases between. CDR1 SQVTM and CDR2 ANQGSEA come from the germline V gene. CDR3 protein: CSVDLSPNEQFF. CDR3 DNA sequence: TGCAGCGTTGACCTCAGTCCGAATGAGCAGTTCTTC.

For the CDR3, the DNA is TGTGCCAGCAGCCGGAACGCGGGCAATCAGCCCCAGCATTTT. This sequence encodes CASSRNAGNQPQHF. This chain connects TRBV7-2 to TRBJ1-5; D is uncertain. Trimming took 5 bases from V and 2 from J, leaving 10 bases between them. Per the germline V gene, CDR1 is SGHTA and CDR2 is FQGNSA. The CDR3 spans 14 residues.

This chain links TRBV7-9 with TRBJ2-2; D gene ambiguous. CDR1 is SEHNR, CDR2 FQNEAQ, per germline (reference sequence). This CDR3 is built from 15 residues. Trimming shortened V by 3 bases and J by 4 bases, and 12 bases separated the two germline ends. The CDR3 spells CASSFRTDSTGELFF. The CDR3 DNA is TGTGCCAGCAGCTTCCGCACAGACTCCACCGGGGAGCTGTTTTTT.

J is TRBJ2-7 and V is TRBV5-6; D gene ambiguous. This CDR3 has 15 amino acids. Germline CDR1 is SGHDT and CDR2 is YYEEEE. V was shortened by 4 bases and J by 3 bases, with 17 bases between the two germline ends. CDR3 loop: CASSPWQTILYEQYF. The CDR3 nucleotides are TGTGCCAGCAGCCCTTGGCAGACGATACTCTACGAGCAGTACTTC.

This clone was detected only once. J is TRBJ1-6 and V is TRBV7-9; D remains unclear. V was cut by 8 bases and J by 10 bases, with 9 bases left in between. Germline loops: CDR1 SEHNR, CDR2 FQNEAQ (reference sequence). The CDR3 contains 11 residues. The CDR3 DNA is TGTGCCAGCTCAGCCCGGTCACCCCTCCACTTT. It codes for CASSARSPLHF.

The genes are TRBV11-2 and TRBJ1-1, with D perhaps TRBD1 (5 bases). Per germline, CDR1 SGHAT and CDR2 FQNNGV. This CDR3 region has 14 residues. Trimming took 0 bases from V and 6 from J, leaving 11 bases between them. The CDR3 sequence: CASSLDPKGSEAFF. The CDR3 DNA reads as TGTGCCAGCAGCTTAGATCCGAAGGGGTCTGAAGCTTTCTTT. Full variable domain (remainder filled in from reference TRBV11-2 and TRBJ1-1): EAGVAQSPRYKIIEKRQSVAFWCNPISGHATLYWYQQILGQGPKLLIQFQNNGVVDDSQLPKDRFSAERLKGVDSTLKIQPAKLEDSAVYLCASSLDPKGSEAFFGQGTRLTVV.

This chain links TRBV19 with TRBJ1-1; D not resolved. This CDR3 is built from 14 residues. The V and J ends lost 5 bases and 6 bases respectively, with 16 bases between them. Per the germline V gene, CDR1 is LNHDA and CDR2 is SQIVND (reference sequence). In DNA form, the CDR3 reads TGTGCCAGTAGTCTCAGACGGGAGATGCCTGAAGCTTTCTTT. The encoded protein is CASSLRREMPEAFF.

The V call is TRBV18, the J call TRBJ1-2; 12 positions match TRBD1. The CDR3 runs 15 residues. Germline-derived CDR1 and CDR2 are KGHSH and LQKENI. V was pared by 0 bases and J by 8 bases, with 4 bases of the junction left unmatched. The CDR3 reads CASSPPGQGARGYTF. CDR3 sequence (DNA): TGTGCCAGCTCACCACCGGGACAGGGGGCACGGGGCTACACCTTC.

The rearrangement uses TRBV4-1 and TRBJ1-1; weak D call: TRBD1 (5 bases). The germline V gene has CDR1 MGHRA and CDR2 YSYEKL. Trimming pared 2 bases from V and 1 base from J, leaving 11 bases between. The CDR3 runs 15 residues. The CDR3 sequence is CASSQIAQGNTEAFF. CDR3 coding DNA: TGCGCCAGCAGCCAAATCGCCCAGGGGAACACTGAAGCTTTCTTT.

The chain combines TRBV6-1 with TRBJ2-5, with TRBD2 as a possible D gene (6 bases). Trimming removed 6 bases from V and 3 bases from J, with 17 bases in between. The CDR3 length is 15 residues. Germline V gene lookup returns CDR1 MNHNS and CDR2 SASEGT. CDR3 bases: TGTGCCAGCAGACGCCCCGGGACTGTCAAAGAGACCCAGTACTTC. The encoded protein is CASRRPGTVKETQYF.

J is TRBJ2-5 and V is TRBV7-3; D is unclear. V lost 6 bases, J lost 6 bases, and 20 bases lay in between. This CDR3 comprises 15 residues. The germline V gene encodes CDR1 SGHTA and CDR2 FQGTGA. The CDR3 protein is CASSPLDHREKTQYF. The CDR3 DNA is TGTGCCAGCAGTCCTCTGGACCACCGAGAGAAGACCCAGTACTTC.

This sequence joins TRBV30 and TRBJ2-1, with a tentative D call TRBD2 (6 bases). The CDR3 covers 13 residues. Germline CDR1 is GTSNPN and CDR2 is SVGIG (reference sequence). Trimming cost V 1 base and J 6 bases, with 10 bases left between them. Written as DNA, the CDR3 is TGTGCCTGGAGTGGGGCGGGGATCAATGAGCAGTTCTTC. This encodes CAWSGAGINEQFF.